This T cell receptor (beta chain) comes out of a study of T cells in localized non-small cell lung cancer. V was trimmed by 4 bases and J by 0 bases, leaving 14 bases between them. In germline, CDR1 is SGHRS, CDR2 YFSETQ. The CDR3 spans 15 residues. Data came from immunoSEQ multiplex PCR; TCRdb stores just in-frame clones and leaves some out. The table records about 59,000 clones, around 90% of them present only once. The gene calls are TRBV5-1 and TRBJ2-7; a weak D match, TRBD1 (6 bases). This clonotype originated in a man aged 35 to 69 with stage I squamous cell lung carcinoma. This specimen was peripheral blood, taken before any cancer treatment. The CDR3 nucleotides are TGCGCCAGCAGCCCCACGAGGGGGAGCTCCTACGAGCAGTACTTC. It yields the protein CASSPTRGSSYEQYF. Supplemented by reference TRBV5-1 and TRBJ2-7, the full variable domain reads KAGVTQTPRYLIKTRGQQVTLSCSPISGHRSVSWYQQTPGQGLQFLFEYFSETQRNKGNFPGRFSGRQFSNSRSEMNVSTLELGDSALYLCASSPTRGSSYEQYFGPGTRLTVT.